Given below is one T cell receptor (beta chain) in context. The CDR3 is made up of 15 amino acids. Germline loops: CDR1 SGHDT, CDR2 YYEEEE. V trimming: 1 base; J trimming: 6 bases; junction bases outside the gene matches: 4. The primer mix had 60 Vbeta and 13 Jbeta primers. Assay: immunoSEQ multiplex PCR; the TCRdb copy retains only in-frame clones and omits some. The sample contains some 140,000 clones, roughly 80% of which appear only once. The data belong to a study of cytomegalovirus exposure and HLA in healthy donors. The sequencing input was PBMCs. This sequence joins TRBV5-6 and TRBJ2-1, with TRBD2 matching over 10 bases. The TCR sequence derives from a middle-aged man in good health and CMV-seronegative. The DNA of the CDR3 is TGTGCCAGCAGCTTGCCGGGACTAGCGACCAATGAGCAGTTCTTC. Translated, it gives CASSLPGLATNEQFF.